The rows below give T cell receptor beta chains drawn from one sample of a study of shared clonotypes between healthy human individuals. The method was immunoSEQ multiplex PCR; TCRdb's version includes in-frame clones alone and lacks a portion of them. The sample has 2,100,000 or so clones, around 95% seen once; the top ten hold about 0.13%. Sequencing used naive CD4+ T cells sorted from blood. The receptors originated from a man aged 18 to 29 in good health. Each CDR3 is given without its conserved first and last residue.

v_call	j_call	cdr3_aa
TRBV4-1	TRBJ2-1	ASSQGLAPSYNEQF
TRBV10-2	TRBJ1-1	ASSEQVSTEAF
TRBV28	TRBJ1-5	ASRHRGGGQPQH
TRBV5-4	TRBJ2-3	ASRPGLAGVSTDTQY
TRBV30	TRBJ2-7	AWSRDRGVSYEQY
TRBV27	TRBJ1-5	ASSLSRESNQPQH
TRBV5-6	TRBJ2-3	ASSLEVAASDTQY
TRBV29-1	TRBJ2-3	SVRLAGLTDTQY
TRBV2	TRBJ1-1	ASSVRRTNTEAF
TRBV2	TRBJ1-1	ASSETAGTVTEAF
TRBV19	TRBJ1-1	ASSTDINTEAF
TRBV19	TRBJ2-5	ASRNRGLGETQY
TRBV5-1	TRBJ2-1	ASIGGLSRYEQF
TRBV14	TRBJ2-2	ASSHNMRERNTGELF
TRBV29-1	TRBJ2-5	SVVGGETQY
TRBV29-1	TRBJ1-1	SVEGAMNTEAF
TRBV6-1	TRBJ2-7	ASSETLRGYEQY